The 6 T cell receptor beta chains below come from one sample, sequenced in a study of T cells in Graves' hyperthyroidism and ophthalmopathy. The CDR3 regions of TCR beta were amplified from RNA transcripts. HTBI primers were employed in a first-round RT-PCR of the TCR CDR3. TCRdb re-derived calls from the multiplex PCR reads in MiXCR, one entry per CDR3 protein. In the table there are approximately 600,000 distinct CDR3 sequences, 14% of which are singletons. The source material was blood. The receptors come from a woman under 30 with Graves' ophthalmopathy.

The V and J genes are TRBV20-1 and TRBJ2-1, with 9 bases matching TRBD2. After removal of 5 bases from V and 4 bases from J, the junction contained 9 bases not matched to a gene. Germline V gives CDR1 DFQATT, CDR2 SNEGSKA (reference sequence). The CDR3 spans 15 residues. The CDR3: CSAPAGTSPYNEQFF. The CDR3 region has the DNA TGCAGTGCTCCGGCCGGGACTAGCCCTTACAATGAGCAGTTCTTC.

The CDR3 bases are TGCAGTGCTAGCTGGGACTTCTCCTACGAGCAGTACTTC. Amino acids: CSASWDFSYEQYF. The V gene is TRBV20-1, the J gene TRBJ2-7; D may be TRBD2 (6 bases). V was pared by 3 bases and J by 0 bases, with 9 bases between. This CDR3 is built from 13 residues. Germline CDR1 DFQATT, CDR2 SNEGSKA (reference sequence).

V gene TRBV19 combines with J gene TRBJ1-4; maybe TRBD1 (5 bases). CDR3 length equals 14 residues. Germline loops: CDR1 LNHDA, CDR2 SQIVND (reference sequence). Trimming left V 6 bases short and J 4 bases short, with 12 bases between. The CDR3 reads CASRPGRRNEKLFF. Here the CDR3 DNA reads TGTGCCAGTAGACCGGGACGTCGTAATGAAAAACTGTTTTTT. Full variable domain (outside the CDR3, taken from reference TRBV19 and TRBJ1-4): DGGITQSPKYLFRKEGQNVTLSCEQNLNHDAMYWYRQDPGQGLRLIYYSQIVNDFQKGDIAEGYSVSREKKESFPLTVTSAQKNPTAFYLCASRPGRRNEKLFFGSGTQLSVL.

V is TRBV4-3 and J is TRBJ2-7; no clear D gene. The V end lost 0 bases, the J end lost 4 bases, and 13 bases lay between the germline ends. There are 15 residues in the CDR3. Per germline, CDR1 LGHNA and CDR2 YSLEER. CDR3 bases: TGCGCCAGCAGCCAAGATAATGGGGTTATGTACGAGCAGTACTTC. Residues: CASSQDNGVMYEQYF.

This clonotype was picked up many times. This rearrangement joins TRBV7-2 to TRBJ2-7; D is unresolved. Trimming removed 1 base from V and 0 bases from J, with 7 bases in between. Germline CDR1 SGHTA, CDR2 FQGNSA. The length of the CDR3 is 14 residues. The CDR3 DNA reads TGTGCCAGCAGCTTAGACGGGTTCTCCTACGAGCAGTACTTC. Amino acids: CASSLDGFSYEQYF.

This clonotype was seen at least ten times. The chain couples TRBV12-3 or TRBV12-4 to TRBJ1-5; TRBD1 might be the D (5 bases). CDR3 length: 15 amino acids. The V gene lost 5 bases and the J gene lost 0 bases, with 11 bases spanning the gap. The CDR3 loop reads CASSTGAYSNQPQHF. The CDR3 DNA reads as TGTGCCAGCAGTACCGGGGCTTATAGCAATCAGCCCCAGCATTTT.